Listed below are T cell receptor beta chains from one sample, sequenced in a study of regulatory T cells in long-lasting Graves disease. TCRdb recomputed calls from the multiplex PCR reads with MiXCR, one row per CDR3 protein. The sample contains fewer than 450,000 distinct CDR3 sequences, around 21% of which appear only once. The sample in question was peripheral blood mononuclear cells (PBMCs), obtained when the disease was refractory, from a patient treated with antithyroid drugs. The receptor source for this set is a female donor with Graves disease. Each CDR3 is given with its conserved first and last residue. Each record gives: D gene, clone size, V gene, J gene, CDR3 protein, CDR3 DNA. A D gene is named only where the DNA matches it firmly. The size of a clone is reported for some rows only, either as once, few or many, or as a class for expanded clones.

d_call: -; clone_size: many; v_call: TRBV20-1; j_call: TRBJ2-7; cdr3_aa: CSATRPPGTDEQYF; cdr3_nt: TGCAGTGCTACCAGGCCTCCCGGGACGGACGAGCAGTACTTC
d_call: TRBD1; clone_size: few; v_call: TRBV12-3/TRBV12-4; j_call: TRBJ2-2; cdr3_aa: CASRSGTENTGELFF; cdr3_nt: TGTGCCAGCAGATCCGGGACAGAAAACACCGGGGAGCTGTTTTTT
d_call: TRBD1; clone_size: many; v_call: TRBV7-2; j_call: TRBJ2-2; cdr3_aa: CASSLLGGPNTGELFF; cdr3_nt: TGTGCCAGCAGCTTATTAGGGGGCCCTAACACCGGGGAGCTGTTTTTT
d_call: -; clone_size: many; v_call: TRBV14; j_call: TRBJ1-1; cdr3_aa: CASSQGSTEAFF; cdr3_nt: TGTGCCAGCAGCCAAGGGAGCACTGAAGCTTTCTTT
d_call: -; clone_size: -; v_call: TRBV6-2/TRBV6-3; j_call: TRBJ2-3; cdr3_aa: CASASSGWSDTQYF; cdr3_nt: TGTGCCAGCGCTTCCAGCGGGTGGTCAGATACGCAGTATTTT
d_call: TRBD1; clone_size: few; v_call: TRBV6-2/TRBV6-3; j_call: TRBJ1-1; cdr3_aa: CASSPLTGDTEAFF; cdr3_nt: TGTGCCAGCAGCCCCCTCACAGGGGATACTGAAGCTTTCTTT
d_call: TRBD2; clone_size: once; v_call: TRBV20-1; j_call: TRBJ2-7; cdr3_aa: CSASELAGGFPYEQYF; cdr3_nt: TGCAGTGCTAGTGAACTAGCGGGAGGTTTTCCCTACGAGCAGTACTTC
d_call: TRBD1; clone_size: -; v_call: TRBV6-2/TRBV6-3; j_call: TRBJ2-5; cdr3_aa: CASSQHPGQGGEIQYF; cdr3_nt: TGTGCCAGCAGTCAACATCCGGGACAGGGGGGCGAGATCCAGTACTTC
d_call: TRBD2; clone_size: many; v_call: TRBV7-8; j_call: TRBJ2-5; cdr3_aa: CASKQKRELAGKETQYF; cdr3_nt: TGTGCCAGCAAACAAAAGCGGGAGCTAGCGGGAAAAGAGACCCAGTACTTC
d_call: -; clone_size: -; v_call: TRBV4-3; j_call: TRBJ2-7; cdr3_aa: CASSQNLWTPGEQYF; cdr3_nt: TGCGCCAGCAGCCAAAACCTGTGGACACCCGGCGAGCAGTACTTC
d_call: TRBD2; clone_size: many; v_call: TRBV10-3; j_call: TRBJ2-7; cdr3_aa: CAICGLAGTIPYEQYF; cdr3_nt: TGTGCCATCTGCGGGCTAGCGGGAACAATCCCCTACGAGCAGTACTTC
d_call: TRBD1; clone_size: few; v_call: TRBV6-2/TRBV6-3; j_call: TRBJ1-1; cdr3_aa: CASSMGQGGTEAFF; cdr3_nt: TGTGCCAGCAGTATGGGACAGGGCGGCACTGAAGCTTTCTTT
d_call: -; clone_size: many; v_call: TRBV6-1; j_call: TRBJ2-6; cdr3_aa: CASSEAGSGANVLTF; cdr3_nt: TGTGCCAGCAGTGAAGCGGGCTCTGGGGCCAACGTCCTGACTTTC
d_call: -; clone_size: many; v_call: TRBV10-3; j_call: TRBJ2-5; cdr3_aa: CAISELVQETQYF; cdr3_nt: TGTGCCATCAGTGAGCTAGTACAAGAGACCCAGTACTTC
d_call: -; clone_size: -; v_call: TRBV29-1; j_call: TRBJ2-5; cdr3_aa: CSVTRGRRETQYF; cdr3_nt: TGCAGCGTGACCCGGGGCCGGAGGGAGACCCAGTACTTC
d_call: -; clone_size: few; v_call: TRBV12-3/TRBV12-4; j_call: TRBJ1-2; cdr3_aa: CASAQGLYGYTF; cdr3_nt: TGTGCCAGCGCACAGGGCTTATATGGCTACACCTTC
d_call: TRBD1; clone_size: -; v_call: TRBV9; j_call: TRBJ2-7; cdr3_aa: CASSFRDRVEPYEQYF; cdr3_nt: TGTGCCAGCAGCTTCAGGGACAGGGTTGAACCCTACGAGCAGTACTTC
d_call: TRBD1; clone_size: many; v_call: TRBV3-1; j_call: TRBJ1-4; cdr3_aa: CASSPTGGWTEKLFF; cdr3_nt: TGTGCCAGCAGCCCGACAGGGGGTTGGACGGAAAAACTGTTTTTT
d_call: TRBD1; clone_size: -; v_call: TRBV7-9; j_call: TRBJ1-5; cdr3_aa: CASSLTSDRGQPQHF; cdr3_nt: TGTGCCAGCAGCTTAACTTCGGACAGGGGCCAGCCCCAGCATTTT
d_call: -; clone_size: few; v_call: TRBV12-3/TRBV12-4; j_call: TRBJ1-2; cdr3_aa: CASSFRPSTANYGYTF; cdr3_nt: TGTGCCAGCAGTTTTCGTCCCAGTACCGCGAATTATGGCTACACCTTC
d_call: -; clone_size: few; v_call: TRBV7-9; j_call: TRBJ2-7; cdr3_aa: CASSPLNPYEQYF; cdr3_nt: TGTGCCAGCAGTCCCTTAAATCCCTACGAGCAGTACTTC
d_call: -; clone_size: many; v_call: TRBV12-3/TRBV12-4; j_call: TRBJ2-5; cdr3_aa: CASSLVRSDETQYF; cdr3_nt: TGTGCCAGCAGTTTAGTTCGTAGCGATGAGACCCAGTACTTC
d_call: TRBD1; clone_size: -; v_call: TRBV11-1; j_call: TRBJ2-7; cdr3_aa: CASSLVPGGYYEQYF; cdr3_nt: TGTGCCAGCAGCTTAGTCCCAGGGGGCTACTACGAGCAGTACTTC
d_call: -; clone_size: many; v_call: TRBV6-1; j_call: TRBJ1-2; cdr3_aa: CASSRPGRGYTF; cdr3_nt: TGTGCCAGCAGTCGTCCGGGGCGGGGCTACACCTTC
d_call: -; clone_size: many; v_call: TRBV3-1; j_call: TRBJ1-2; cdr3_aa: CASSQGTTYGYTF; cdr3_nt: TGTGCCAGCAGCCAAGGGACCACATATGGCTACACCTTC
d_call: TRBD1; clone_size: many; v_call: TRBV12-3/TRBV12-4; j_call: TRBJ1-1; cdr3_aa: CASSIRTGGTEAFF; cdr3_nt: TGTGCCAGCAGTATCAGGACAGGTGGCACTGAAGCTTTCTTT
d_call: -; clone_size: many; v_call: TRBV30; j_call: TRBJ1-4; cdr3_aa: CAWSGQNFNEKLFF; cdr3_nt: TGTGCCTGGAGCGGACAGAACTTTAATGAAAAACTGTTTTTT
d_call: TRBD2; clone_size: many; v_call: TRBV28; j_call: TRBJ2-7; cdr3_aa: CASSLFLGSSGNSYEQYF; cdr3_nt: TGTGCCAGCAGTTTATTTTTAGGGTCTAGCGGCAACTCCTACGAGCAGTACTTC
d_call: -; clone_size: many; v_call: TRBV7-2; j_call: TRBJ2-5; cdr3_aa: CASSTGTAPGETQYF; cdr3_nt: TGTGCCAGCAGCACTGGGACGGCCCCAGGGGAGACCCAGTACTTC
d_call: -; clone_size: few; v_call: TRBV29-1; j_call: TRBJ2-7; cdr3_aa: CSVFLASYEQYF; cdr3_nt: TGCAGCGTCTTTCTAGCGAGTTACGAGCAGTACTTC
d_call: -; clone_size: -; v_call: TRBV5-6; j_call: TRBJ2-5; cdr3_aa: CASSRDLKETQYF; cdr3_nt: TGTGCCAGCAGCCGGGACTTAAAAGAGACCCAGTACTTC
d_call: TRBD2; clone_size: many; v_call: TRBV6-1; j_call: TRBJ2-5; cdr3_aa: CASSPTSGRALGETQYF; cdr3_nt: TGTGCCAGCAGTCCCACTAGCGGGAGGGCCCTCGGGGAGACCCAGTACTTC
d_call: -; clone_size: -; v_call: TRBV7-3; j_call: TRBJ1-2; cdr3_aa: CASSLDGQRGYTF; cdr3_nt: TGTGCCAGCAGCTTAGACGGGCAGAGAGGCTACACCTTC
d_call: -; clone_size: -; v_call: TRBV5-1; j_call: TRBJ1-6; cdr3_aa: CASSFEGDSPLHF; cdr3_nt: TGCGCCAGCAGCTTTGAGGGTGATTCACCCCTCCACTTT
d_call: TRBD2; clone_size: -; v_call: TRBV6-1; j_call: TRBJ2-3; cdr3_aa: CASRLLAGVGDTQYF; cdr3_nt: TGTGCCAGCAGATTGCTAGCGGGAGTGGGAGATACGCAGTATTTT
d_call: -; clone_size: many; v_call: TRBV27; j_call: TRBJ1-4; cdr3_aa: CASSLTGRGQPSLGKLFF; cdr3_nt: TGTGCCAGCAGTTTAACTGGCCGTGGGCAGCCCTCCTTGGGAAAACTGTTTTTT
d_call: -; clone_size: -; v_call: TRBV28; j_call: TRBJ2-2; cdr3_aa: CASSLTQGTGELFF; cdr3_nt: TGTGCCAGCAGTTTAACCCAGGGTACCGGGGAGCTGTTTTTT
d_call: -; clone_size: -; v_call: TRBV6-2/TRBV6-3; j_call: TRBJ1-5; cdr3_aa: CASSQPGVHQPQHF; cdr3_nt: TGTGCCAGCAGCCAGCCCGGGGTACATCAGCCCCAGCATTTT
d_call: TRBD1; clone_size: -; v_call: TRBV29-1; j_call: TRBJ1-1; cdr3_aa: CSVAQGWENTEAFF; cdr3_nt: TGCAGCGTTGCACAGGGGTGGGAGAACACTGAAGCTTTCTTT
d_call: -; clone_size: -; v_call: TRBV4-1; j_call: TRBJ2-5; cdr3_aa: CASSPVGGGVETQYF; cdr3_nt: TGCGCCAGCAGCCCGGTCGGCGGAGGGGTAGAGACCCAGTACTTC
d_call: TRBD2; clone_size: few; v_call: TRBV15; j_call: TRBJ2-7; cdr3_aa: CATSRTGTSYEQYF; cdr3_nt: TGTGCCACCAGCAGAACCGGGACTAGCTACGAGCAGTACTTC
d_call: -; clone_size: many; v_call: TRBV27; j_call: TRBJ1-6; cdr3_aa: CASSLRRGLNSPLHF; cdr3_nt: TGTGCCAGCAGTCTCCGCAGAGGGTTAAATTCACCCCTCCACTTT
d_call: -; clone_size: -; v_call: TRBV9; j_call: TRBJ1-3; cdr3_aa: CASSRDIQLGNTIYF; cdr3_nt: TGTGCCAGCAGTAGGGACATCCAACTAGGAAACACCATATATTTT
d_call: -; clone_size: many; v_call: TRBV27; j_call: TRBJ1-1; cdr3_aa: CASSLYGRSTEAFF; cdr3_nt: TGTGCCAGCAGTTTATATGGACGGAGCACTGAAGCTTTCTTT
d_call: TRBD1; clone_size: -; v_call: TRBV7-2; j_call: TRBJ1-6; cdr3_aa: CASSETGGVYSPLHF; cdr3_nt: TGTGCCAGCAGCGAGACAGGGGGTGTTTATTCACCCCTCCACTTT
d_call: -; clone_size: few; v_call: TRBV20-1; j_call: TRBJ2-7; cdr3_aa: CSARDRSRAYEQYF; cdr3_nt: TGCAGTGCTAGAGATCGAAGCAGAGCCTACGAGCAGTACTTC
d_call: TRBD1; clone_size: many; v_call: TRBV20-1; j_call: TRBJ2-7; cdr3_aa: CSATHRDRGEEQYF; cdr3_nt: TGCAGTGCCACGCACCGGGACAGGGGTGAAGAGCAGTACTTC
d_call: -; clone_size: many; v_call: TRBV2; j_call: TRBJ2-5; cdr3_aa: CASRWAEQETQYF; cdr3_nt: TGTGCCAGCAGGTGGGCCGAACAAGAGACCCAGTACTTC
d_call: -; clone_size: few; v_call: TRBV7-2; j_call: TRBJ2-5; cdr3_aa: CATAGLSQETQYF; cdr3_nt: TGTGCCACCGCGGGACTTTCTCAAGAGACCCAGTACTTC
d_call: TRBD1; clone_size: many; v_call: TRBV2; j_call: TRBJ2-4; cdr3_aa: CASRGEGTGSFIQYF; cdr3_nt: TGTGCCAGCAGGGGGGAAGGGACAGGGTCTTTCATTCAGTACTTC
d_call: -; clone_size: -; v_call: TRBV14; j_call: TRBJ2-1; cdr3_aa: CASSQVVRAEQFF; cdr3_nt: TGTGCCAGCAGCCAAGTGGTGCGGGCTGAGCAGTTCTTC